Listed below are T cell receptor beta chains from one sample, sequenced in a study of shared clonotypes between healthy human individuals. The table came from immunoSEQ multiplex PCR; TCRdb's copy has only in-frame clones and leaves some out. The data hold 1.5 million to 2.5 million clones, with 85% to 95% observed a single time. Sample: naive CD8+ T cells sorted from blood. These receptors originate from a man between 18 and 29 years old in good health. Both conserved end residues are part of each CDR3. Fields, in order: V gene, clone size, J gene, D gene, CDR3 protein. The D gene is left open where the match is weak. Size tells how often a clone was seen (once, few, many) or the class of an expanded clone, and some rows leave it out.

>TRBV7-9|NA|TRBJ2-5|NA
CASSFPRADQETQYF
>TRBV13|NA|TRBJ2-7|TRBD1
CASSPRDRGLSYEQYF
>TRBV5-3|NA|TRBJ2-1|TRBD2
CARSSATSGTAGEQFF
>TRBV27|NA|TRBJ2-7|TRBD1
CASSSLGTGSNVQYF
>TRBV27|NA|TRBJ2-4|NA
CASSSLDLNIQYF
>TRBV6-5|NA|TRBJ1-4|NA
CASSYLNLEKLFF
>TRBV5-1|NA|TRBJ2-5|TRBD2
CASSLGSGHPYQETQYF
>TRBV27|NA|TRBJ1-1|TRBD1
CASSLGTGPGTEAFF
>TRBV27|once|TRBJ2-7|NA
CASSFADTAYEQYF
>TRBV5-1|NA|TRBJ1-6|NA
CASSLQGLDSPLHF
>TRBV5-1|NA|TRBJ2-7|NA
CASSNHRTENSYEQYF
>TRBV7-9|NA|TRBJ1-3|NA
CASSFVQGGNTIYF
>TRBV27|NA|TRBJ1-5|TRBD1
CASSITGTGSQPQHF
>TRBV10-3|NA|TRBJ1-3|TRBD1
CAISVTRQGISAGAGNTIYF
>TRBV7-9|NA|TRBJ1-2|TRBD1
CASSLGWGLTGTYGYTF
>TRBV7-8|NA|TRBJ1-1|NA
CASSQPRDNTMNTEAFF
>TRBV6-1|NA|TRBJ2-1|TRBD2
CASNEPAGGPGYNEQFF
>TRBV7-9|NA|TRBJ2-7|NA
CASSLGHPPLEQYF
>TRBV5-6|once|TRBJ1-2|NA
CASKIQGYYGYTF
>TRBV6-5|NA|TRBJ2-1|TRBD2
CASSSVSGGAYNEQFF
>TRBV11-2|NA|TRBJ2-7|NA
CASSLDRLGPSSYEQYF
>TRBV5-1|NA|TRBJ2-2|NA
CASSLETANTGELFF
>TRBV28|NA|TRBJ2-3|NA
CATKEWGGVDTQYF
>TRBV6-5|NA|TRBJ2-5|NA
CASSYARDQETQYF
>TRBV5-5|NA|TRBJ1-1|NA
CASSYGPGGLNTEAFF
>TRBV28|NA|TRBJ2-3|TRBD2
CASSFPSVGLAGHPDTQYF
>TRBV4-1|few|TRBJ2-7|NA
CASSREASASPEQYF
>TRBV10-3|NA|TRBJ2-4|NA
CAISEPWTGKNIQYF
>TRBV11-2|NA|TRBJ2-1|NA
CASSLTDEQFF
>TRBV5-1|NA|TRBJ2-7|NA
CASSLGTYSLGEQYF
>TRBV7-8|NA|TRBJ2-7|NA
CASSLEGRDPRYEQYF
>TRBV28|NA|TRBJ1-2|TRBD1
CASSPDREEDYGYTF
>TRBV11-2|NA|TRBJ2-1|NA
CASSLGQGGDEQFF
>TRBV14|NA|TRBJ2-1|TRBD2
CASSQTSGGYNEQFF
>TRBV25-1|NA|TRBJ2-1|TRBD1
CASSEQGVFNEQFF
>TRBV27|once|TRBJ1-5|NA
CATSLGGYSNQPQHF
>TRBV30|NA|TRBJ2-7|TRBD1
CAWTRDSYEQYF
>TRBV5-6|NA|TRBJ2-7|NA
CASSLGDYEQYF
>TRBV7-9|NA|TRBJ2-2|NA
CASSPYTGELFF
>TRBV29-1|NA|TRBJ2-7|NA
CSVGFANSYEQYF
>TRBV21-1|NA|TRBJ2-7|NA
CASMYGPGFYEQYF
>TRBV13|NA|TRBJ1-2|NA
CASTPRGVEGYTF